This T cell receptor (beta chain) stems from a study of CD8 T cells in ankylosing spondylitis (dated by TCRdb to between 2016 and 2019). For the study in its entirety: T cell receptor beta repertoires were profiled in healthy donors and ankylosing spondylitis patients so that disease-linked TCR variants could be found. The full study cohort was made up of approximately 24 ankylosing spondylitis patients and over 90 healthy donors. Peripheral blood samples were taken, and synovial fluid was additionally collected from ankylosing spondylitis patients.

Trimming takes 4 bases from V and 1 base from J, and the germline ends sit 10 bases apart. From cysteine to phenylalanine, the CDR3 is 13 amino acids long. Kept here is only the CDR3 DNA, which spans 39 bases and is read in frame from base 1. Sequences GTSNPN (CDR1) and SVGIG (CDR2) are obtained from the germline V gene (reference sequence). The sequencer listed for this sample is Illumina HiSeq 2500. TCR beta libraries were prepared by quantitative 5'-RACE with molecular barcodes. Processing in the source paper ran as follows. A new computational method based on a probabilistic model of VDJ rearrangement was used to identify disease-linked TCR variants. TCRdb reprocessing: public reads trimmed at Q25 with fastp, clones called with MiXCR, in-frame beta chains kept. Each entry is one CDR3 protein sequence, shown with its most common DNA and genes. For this entry, the V and J calls and clone size follow TCRdb and not the study's own pipeline. The sample profile shows fewer than 200,000 distinct CDR3 sequences; roughly 18% of them were found once. The ten biggest clones cover 4.3% of the sample.

The full study reports these points: Some TCR beta motif variants had previously been reported in synovial fluid and blood of reactive arthritis patients, which suggested common disease-initiation mechanisms. The disease-linked clones were reported to be significantly enriched in matched synovial fluid samples from ankylosing spondylitis patients. The disease-linked clones showed a CD8+ phenotype and occurred at relatively low frequencies in peripheral blood. A TCR beta motif of eight highly homologous amino acid variants appeared characteristic of blood from ankylosing spondylitis patients.

This clonotype was detected ten times or more. This receptor's antigen is unknown. Base-call qualities are not available, and no considerably larger clone is one nucleotide away. The specimen sequenced was blood, either unsorted or a sorted T cell fraction (not recorded which). The rearrangement combines TRBV30 with TRBJ1-2; the D segment could be TRBD1, given 5 matching bases. This clonotype originated in a male donor aged 10 to 30 with ankylosing spondylitis or in good health (not recorded which). Donor details come from another sample of the same person, matched by shared clones. The DNA sequence is TGTGCCTGGAAAAGCGACAGTAACTATGGCTACACCTTC. It translates to CAWKSDSNYGYTF.